The rows below give T cell receptor beta chains drawn from one sample of a study of blood T cells in healthy people across ages. TCRdb redid the calling of the 5' RACE reads with MiXCR, one entry per CDR3 protein. Here the sample spans about 1.4 million distinct CDR3 sequences, approximately 63% being singletons. Input material: blood. These receptors originate from a man aged 18 to 29 in good health. Each CDR3 is given with its conserved first and last residue. Each record gives: D gene, clone size, J gene, V gene, CDR3 DNA, CDR3 protein. A D gene is named only where the DNA matches it firmly. A row's size may be missing; if present it is once, few, many or a size class.

TRBD2,NA,TRBJ2-7,TRBV4-1,TGCGCCAGCAGCCAACAGGGAGGGTTGGGAGTATACGAGCAGTACTTC,CASSQQGGLGVYEQYF
NA,NA,TRBJ2-7,TRBV10-3,TGTGCCATCAGTCAAGGGGGAAACGAGCAGTACTTC,CAISQGGNEQYF
TRBD1,few,TRBJ1-5,TRBV7-2,TGTGCCAGCAGCTTAAGGGGAGGGGGCGGTCAGCCCCAGCATTTT,CASSLRGGGGQPQHF
NA,NA,TRBJ2-1,TRBV14,TGTGCCAGCAGCCTCTTAGAGAGGGGCCGGGATGAGCAGTTCTTC,CASSLLERGRDEQFF
TRBD1,NA,TRBJ1-1,TRBV20-1,TGCAGTGCTAGGGGGGACAGGGAATCGGTGAACACTGAAGCTTTCTTT,CSARGDRESVNTEAFF
TRBD1,NA,TRBJ2-7,TRBV7-2,TGCGCCAGCAGCAAGGACAGGTCCTCCTACGAGCAGTACTTC,CASSKDRSSYEQYF
TRBD1,NA,TRBJ2-7,TRBV27,TGTGCCAGCAGTGCCGACAGGGGGCTCGAGCAGTACTTC,CASSADRGLEQYF
NA,once,TRBJ1-2,TRBV10-3,TGTGCCATCAGGTCGGGACCAGGAGACTATGGCTACACCTTC,CAIRSGPGDYGYTF
NA,once,TRBJ2-1,TRBV6-1,TGTGCCAGCAGGACCGACTGGAATGAGCAGTTCTTC,CASRTDWNEQFF
NA,few,TRBJ2-3,TRBV12-3/TRBV12-4,TGTGCCAGCACAAACTTGGATGATAGCACAGATACGCAGTATTTT,CASTNLDDSTDTQYF
NA,few,TRBJ2-7,TRBV25-1,TGTGCCAGCAGTGAAGGAGTCCACGGCGAGCAGTACTTC,CASSEGVHGEQYF
TRBD2,NA,TRBJ2-3,TRBV10-3,TGTGCCATCAATCCGACTAGCGGCCCGACAGATACGCAGTATTTT,CAINPTSGPTDTQYF
NA,NA,TRBJ2-1,TRBV20-1,TGCAGTGCCCCATTGGGGTACCCATCCTACAATGAGCAGTTCTTC,CSAPLGYPSYNEQFF
NA,NA,TRBJ2-1,TRBV9,TGTGCCAGCAGCGTAGATGAAGGAGCATACAATGAGCAGTTCTTC,CASSVDEGAYNEQFF
NA,NA,TRBJ2-7,TRBV7-9,TGTGCCAGCAGCTCCGGACTTGATATCTACGAGCAGTACTTC,CASSSGLDIYEQYF
TRBD1,many,TRBJ2-7,TRBV5-5,TGTGCCAGCAGCTCGGACAGGGGGCTGTACGAGCAGTACTTC,CASSSDRGLYEQYF
TRBD1,NA,TRBJ2-1,TRBV2,TGTGCCAGCGCCGGGACAGGGGGCGGTGAGCAGTTCTTC,CASAGTGGGEQFF
TRBD1,NA,TRBJ1-6,TRBV11-2,TGTGCCAGCAGCTACAACCGGGACAGGGGCTCCGTTCCCACGAGCTCCTATAATTCACCCCTCCACTTT,CASSYNRDRGSVPTSSYNSPLHF
TRBD2,NA,TRBJ2-3,TRBV5-6,TGTGCCAGCAGTAGGCGGGGGGGAACACCAGATACGCAGTATTTT,CASSRRGGTPDTQYF
NA,NA,TRBJ2-3,TRBV12-3/TRBV12-4,TGTGCCAGCACCACTTACCTCTCAGATACGCAGTATTTT,CASTTYLSDTQYF
NA,NA,TRBJ2-7,TRBV6-5,TGTGCCAGCACCCCGGCCTCTTCGGGGACCTCCTACGAGCAGTACTTC,CASTPASSGTSYEQYF
NA,NA,TRBJ1-2,TRBV29-1,TGCAGCGTTGAAGATCAAGGGCGGTCCTATGGCTACACCTTC,CSVEDQGRSYGYTF
TRBD1,NA,TRBJ2-5,TRBV20-1,TGCAGTGCACCACTGAGGGACAGGGGCTTTCAAGAGACCCAGTACTTC,CSAPLRDRGFQETQYF
NA,NA,TRBJ1-4,TRBV4-1,TGCGCCAGCAGCCGTCTAAGAGAAAAACTGTTTTTT,CASSRLREKLFF
NA,few,TRBJ1-1,TRBV6-2/TRBV6-3,TGTGCCAGCCAACGCAGGGAGTTAACTGAAGCTTTCTTT,CASQRRELTEAFF
NA,NA,TRBJ1-2,TRBV27,TGTGCCAGCAGGCATGGGGGACAAGGCTACACCTTC,CASRHGGQGYTF
NA,NA,TRBJ2-3,TRBV7-2,TGCGCCAGCAGCTCCCCGGGGATAAGCACAGATACGCAGTATTTT,CASSSPGISTDTQYF
TRBD2,NA,TRBJ2-1,TRBV27,TGTGCCAGCAGGCGGACCCCGGGAGGATTCTACAATGAGCAGTTCTTC,CASRRTPGGFYNEQFF
NA,few,TRBJ1-5,TRBV7-2,TGTGCCAGCAGCCCACGAGGGGGGCAGGGGAGGCAGCCCCAGCATTTT,CASSPRGGQGRQPQHF
TRBD1,NA,TRBJ2-7,TRBV4-1,TGCGCCAGCAGCCACCTGACAGGGTCATACGAGCAGTACTTC,CASSHLTGSYEQYF
NA,NA,TRBJ2-1,TRBV29-1,TGCAGCGGGTTCGGCTTGGCCGCCAGCTCCTACAATGAGCAGTTCTTC,CSGFGLAASSYNEQFF
NA,NA,TRBJ1-4,TRBV11-2,TGTGCCAGCAGGTGGACCGGGTCGATAAATGAAAAACTGTTTTTT,CASRWTGSINEKLFF
NA,NA,TRBJ2-3,TRBV7-9,TGTGCCAGCAGCTCTTCTGTGGGCGGTAGCAGTGCCAGCACAGATACGCAGTATTTT,CASSSSVGGSSASTDTQYF
NA,NA,TRBJ2-5,TRBV20-1,TGCAGTGGGCCGGGAGAGACCCAGTACTTC,CSGPGETQYF
TRBD1,NA,TRBJ2-7,TRBV12-5,TGTGCTAGTGGTTTGCCCCCTGGACAGGGGATTGTCCCATCCTACGAGCAGTACTTC,CASGLPPGQGIVPSYEQYF
NA,NA,TRBJ2-1,TRBV4-1,TGCGCCAGCAGCCAACCGGGACTTAACAATGAGCAGTTCTTC,CASSQPGLNNEQFF
NA,NA,TRBJ1-6,TRBV2,TGTGCCGGACGAAGGGAATATAATTCACCCCTCCACTTT,CAGRREYNSPLHF
NA,NA,TRBJ2-3,TRBV20-1,TGCAGTGCCAGAGGAAGTAAGGACCGGCGGGCAGATACGCAGTATTTT,CSARGSKDRRADTQYF
NA,few,TRBJ2-4,TRBV12-3/TRBV12-4,TGTGCCAGCAGTTTAATTCCGGGCGCGGAGGGAGACATTCAGTACTTC,CASSLIPGAEGDIQYF
NA,NA,TRBJ1-2,TRBV10-3,TGTGCCATCAGTGAGGACCTTAATGGCTACACCTTC,CAISEDLNGYTF
TRBD1,NA,TRBJ1-2,TRBV6-6,TGTGCCAGCCTTAAGGACAGGGCGGGTGGCTACACCTTC,CASLKDRAGGYTF
NA,few,TRBJ1-1,TRBV6-5,TGTGCCAGCAGCCGCCTGAACACTGAAGCTTTCTTT,CASSRLNTEAFF
NA,few,TRBJ2-5,TRBV10-3,TGTGCCACGCGGACCCCCGGGGAGACCCAGTACTTC,CATRTPGETQYF
NA,few,TRBJ2-7,TRBV6-6,TGTGCCAGCAGTAAACCCAACTACGAGCAGTACTTC,CASSKPNYEQYF